The T cell receptor beta chain described here comes from a study of blood T cell repertoires in COVID-19. In terms of age and location, participants ranged from roughly 18 to 95 years and lived in approximately 26 US areas. After removal of 3 bases from V and 4 bases from J, the junction contained 10 bases not matched to a gene. This CDR3 is 16 amino acids long. Germline V gene sequence: CDR1 LNHDA, CDR2 SQIVND (reference sequence). Produced via immunoSEQ multiplex PCR; TCRdb's table is partial and in-frame only. The top ten hold about 4.2% of the sample, which has 350,000 or so clones, just over 85% seen once.

Sequenced material: PBMCs or T cells enriched from blood (not recorded which). V and J are TRBV19 and TRBJ1-2, with 8 bases lining up with TRBD1. The sequence was obtained from a woman aged 40 to 50 with acute COVID-19. The CDR3, as DNA: TGTGCCAGTAGTATGGATTGGGCAGGGGGCTTCTATGGCTACACCTTC. This gives the protein CASSMDWAGGFYGYTF. Together with reference TRBV19 and TRBJ1-2, the CDR3 gives the full variable domain: DGGITQSPKYLFRKEGQNVTLSCEQNLNHDAMYWYRQDPGQGLRLIYYSQIVNDFQKGDIAEGYSVSREKKESFPLTVTSAQKNPTAFYLCASSMDWAGGFYGYTFGSGTRLTVV.